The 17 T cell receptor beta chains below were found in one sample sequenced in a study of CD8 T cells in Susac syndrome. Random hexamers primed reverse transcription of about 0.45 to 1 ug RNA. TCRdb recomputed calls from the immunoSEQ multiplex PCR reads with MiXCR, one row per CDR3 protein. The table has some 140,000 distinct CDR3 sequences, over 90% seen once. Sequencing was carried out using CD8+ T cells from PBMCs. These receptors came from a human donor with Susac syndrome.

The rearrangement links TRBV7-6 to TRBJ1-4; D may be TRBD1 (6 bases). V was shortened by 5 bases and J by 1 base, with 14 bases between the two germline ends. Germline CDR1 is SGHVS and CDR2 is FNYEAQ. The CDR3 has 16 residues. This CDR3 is CASSDTGRGTNEKLFF. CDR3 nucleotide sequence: TGTGCCAGCAGCGACACAGGGCGGGGAACTAATGAAAAACTGTTTTTT.

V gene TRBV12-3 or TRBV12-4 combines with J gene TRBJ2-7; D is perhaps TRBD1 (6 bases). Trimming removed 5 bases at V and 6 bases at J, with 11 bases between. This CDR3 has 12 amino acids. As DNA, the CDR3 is TGTGCCAGCAGTCTACAGGGTTCCGAGCAGTACTTC. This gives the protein CASSLQGSEQYF.

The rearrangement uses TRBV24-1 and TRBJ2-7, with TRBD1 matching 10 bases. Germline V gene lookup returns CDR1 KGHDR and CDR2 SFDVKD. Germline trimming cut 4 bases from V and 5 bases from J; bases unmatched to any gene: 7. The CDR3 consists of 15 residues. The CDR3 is CATSDPGTGDDEQYF. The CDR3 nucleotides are TGTGCCACCAGTGACCCTGGGACAGGGGACGACGAGCAGTACTTC.

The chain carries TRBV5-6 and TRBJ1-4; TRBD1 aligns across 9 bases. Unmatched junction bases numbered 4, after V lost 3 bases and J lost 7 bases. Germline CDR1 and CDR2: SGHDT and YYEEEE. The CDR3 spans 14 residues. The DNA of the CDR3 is TGTGCCAGCAGCTATGGACAGGGGAGTGAAAAACTGTTTTTT. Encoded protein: CASSYGQGSEKLFF.

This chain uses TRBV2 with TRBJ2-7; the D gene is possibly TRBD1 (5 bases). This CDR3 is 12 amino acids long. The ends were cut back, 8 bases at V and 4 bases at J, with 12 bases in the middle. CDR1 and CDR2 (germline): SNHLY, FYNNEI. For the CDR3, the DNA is TGTGCCAGCGGGGCTAGTCCATACGAGCAGTACTTC. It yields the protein CASGASPYEQYF.

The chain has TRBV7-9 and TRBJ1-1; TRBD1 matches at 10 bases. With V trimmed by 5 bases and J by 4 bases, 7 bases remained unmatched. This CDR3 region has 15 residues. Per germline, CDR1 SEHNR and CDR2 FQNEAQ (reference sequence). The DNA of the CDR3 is TGTGCCAGCAGCCTTTCGAGGACAGGGGGCACTGAAGCTTTCTTT. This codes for CASSLSRTGGTEAFF.

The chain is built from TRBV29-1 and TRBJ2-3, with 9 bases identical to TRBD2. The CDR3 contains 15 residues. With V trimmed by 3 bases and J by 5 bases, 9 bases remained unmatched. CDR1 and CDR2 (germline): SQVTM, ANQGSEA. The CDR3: CSVDPLAGWGDTQYF. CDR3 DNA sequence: TGCAGCGTTGATCCCCTAGCGGGATGGGGAGATACGCAGTATTTT.

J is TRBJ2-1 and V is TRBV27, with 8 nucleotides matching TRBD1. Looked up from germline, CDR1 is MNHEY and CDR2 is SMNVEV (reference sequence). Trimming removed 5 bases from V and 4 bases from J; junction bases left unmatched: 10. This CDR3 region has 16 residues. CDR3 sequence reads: CASSLPRQGLYNEQFF. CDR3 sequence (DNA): TGTGCCAGCAGTCTACCCCGACAGGGGTTGTACAATGAGCAGTTCTTC.

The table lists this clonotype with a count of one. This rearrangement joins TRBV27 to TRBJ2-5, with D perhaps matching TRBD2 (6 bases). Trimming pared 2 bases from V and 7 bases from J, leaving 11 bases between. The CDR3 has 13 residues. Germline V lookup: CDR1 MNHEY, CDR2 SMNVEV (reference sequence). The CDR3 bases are TGTGCCAGCAGTTTAGGAGGGCTCGGGACCCAGTACTTC. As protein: CASSLGGLGTQYF.

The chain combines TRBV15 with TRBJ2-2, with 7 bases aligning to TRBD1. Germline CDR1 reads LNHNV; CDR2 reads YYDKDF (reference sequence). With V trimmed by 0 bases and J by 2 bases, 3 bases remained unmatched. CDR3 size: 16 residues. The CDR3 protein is CATSREGTANTGELFF. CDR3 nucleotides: TGTGCCACCAGCAGAGAAGGGACAGCAAACACCGGGGAGCTGTTTTTT.

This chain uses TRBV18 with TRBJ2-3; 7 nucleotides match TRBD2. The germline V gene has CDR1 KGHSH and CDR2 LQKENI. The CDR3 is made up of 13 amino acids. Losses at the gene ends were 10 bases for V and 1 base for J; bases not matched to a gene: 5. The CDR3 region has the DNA TGTGCCACCTGGGCGGGGGGCACAGATACGCAGTATTTT. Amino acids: CATWAGGTDTQYF.

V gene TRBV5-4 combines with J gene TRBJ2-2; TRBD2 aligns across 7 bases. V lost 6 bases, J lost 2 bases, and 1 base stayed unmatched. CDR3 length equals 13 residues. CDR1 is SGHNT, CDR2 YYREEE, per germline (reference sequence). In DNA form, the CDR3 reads TGTGCCAGCACTAGCGGAAACACCGGGGAGCTGTTTTTT. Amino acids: CASTSGNTGELFF.

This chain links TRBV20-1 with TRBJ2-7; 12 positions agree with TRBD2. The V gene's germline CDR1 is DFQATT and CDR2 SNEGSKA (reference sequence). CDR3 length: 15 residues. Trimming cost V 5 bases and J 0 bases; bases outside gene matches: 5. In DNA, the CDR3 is TGCAGTGCTCTCGGACTAGCGGGACTCTCCTACGAGCAGTACTTC. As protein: CSALGLAGLSYEQYF.

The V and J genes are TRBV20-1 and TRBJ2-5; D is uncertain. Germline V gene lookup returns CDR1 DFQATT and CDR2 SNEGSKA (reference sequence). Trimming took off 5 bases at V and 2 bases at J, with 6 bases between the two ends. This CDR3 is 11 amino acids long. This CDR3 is CSADHQETQYF. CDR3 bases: TGCAGTGCTGACCATCAAGAGACCCAGTACTTC.

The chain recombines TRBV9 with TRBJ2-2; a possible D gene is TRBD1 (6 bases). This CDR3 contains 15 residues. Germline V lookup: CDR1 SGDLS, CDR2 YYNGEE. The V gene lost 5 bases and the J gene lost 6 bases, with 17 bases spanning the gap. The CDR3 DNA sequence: TGTGCCAGCAGGCCTACAGGGAGCCTAGCCGGGGAGCTGTTTTTT. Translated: CASRPTGSLAGELFF.

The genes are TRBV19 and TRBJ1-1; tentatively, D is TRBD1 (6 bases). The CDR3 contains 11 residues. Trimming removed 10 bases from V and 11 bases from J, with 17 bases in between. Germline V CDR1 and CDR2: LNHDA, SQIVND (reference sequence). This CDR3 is CATHLGASAFF. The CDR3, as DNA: TGTGCCACTCATCTGGGGGCTAGTGCTTTCTTT.

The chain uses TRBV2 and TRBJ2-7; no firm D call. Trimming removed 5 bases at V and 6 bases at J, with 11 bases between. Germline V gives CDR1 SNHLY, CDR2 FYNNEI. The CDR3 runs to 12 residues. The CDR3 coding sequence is TGTGCCAGCAGTCCAATTGTAAGCGAGCAGTACTTC. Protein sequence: CASSPIVSEQYF.